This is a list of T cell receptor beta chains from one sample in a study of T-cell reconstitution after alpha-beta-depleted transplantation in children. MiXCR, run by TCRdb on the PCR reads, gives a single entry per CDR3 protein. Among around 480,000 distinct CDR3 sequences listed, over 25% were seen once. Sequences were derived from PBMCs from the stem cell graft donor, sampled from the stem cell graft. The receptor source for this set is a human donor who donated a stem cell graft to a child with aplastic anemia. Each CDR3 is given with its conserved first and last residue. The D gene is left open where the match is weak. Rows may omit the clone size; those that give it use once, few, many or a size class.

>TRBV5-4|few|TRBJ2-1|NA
TGTGCCAGCAGCTTTAAGGTAGCGGAATACAATGAGCAGTTCTTC
CASSFKVAEYNEQFF
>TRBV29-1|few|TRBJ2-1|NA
TGCAGCGGGAGACTTGACCGATACAATGAGCAGTTCTTC
CSGRLDRYNEQFF
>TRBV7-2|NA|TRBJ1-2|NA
TGTGCCAGCAGCTTAGCGGGGTTGAACTATGGCTACACCTTC
CASSLAGLNYGYTF
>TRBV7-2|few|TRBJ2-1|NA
TGTGCCAGCCTTCGGGGATTAGAACGCAATGAGCAGTTCTTC
CASLRGLERNEQFF
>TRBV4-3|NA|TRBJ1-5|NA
TGCGCCAGCAGCCAAGAGGTTGGGGGCCGAGATCAGCCCCAGCATTTT
CASSQEVGGRDQPQHF
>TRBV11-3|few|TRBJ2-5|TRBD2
TGTGCCAGCAGCGAAAGACTAGCGGGTCCTATGCAAGAGACCCAGTACTTC
CASSERLAGPMQETQYF
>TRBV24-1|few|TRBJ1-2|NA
TGTGCCACCAGTGGCTTCCCCACGGACGCTGGCTACACCTTC
CATSGFPTDAGYTF
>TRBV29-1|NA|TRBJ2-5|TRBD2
TGCAGCGGCGGACTAGCGGGAGGGGAGACCCAGTACTTC
CSGGLAGGETQYF
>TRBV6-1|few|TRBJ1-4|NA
TGTGCCAGCGGCGGACCGCGCTACACTAATGAAAAACTGTTTTTT
CASGGPRYTNEKLFF
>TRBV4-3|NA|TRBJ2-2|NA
TGCGCCAGCAGCCAAGCCAGAAAGGCAGGGGAGCTGTTTTTT
CASSQARKAGELFF
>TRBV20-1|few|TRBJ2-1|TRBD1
TGCAGTGCCCTTCCCGGGACAGTCTACAATGAGCAGTTCTTC
CSALPGTVYNEQFF
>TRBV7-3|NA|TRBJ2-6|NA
TGTGCCAGCAGCTCAAAGGGGTCAGGGTCCGGGGCCAACGTCCTGACTTTC
CASSSKGSGSGANVLTF
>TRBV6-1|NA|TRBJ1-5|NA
TGTGCCACCTCCGGCAGGGGACATCAGCCCCAGCATTTT
CATSGRGHQPQHF
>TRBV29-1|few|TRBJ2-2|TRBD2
TGCAGCGTTGAAAGCTTAGGCCTAGCGGGACACACCGGGGAGCTGTTTTTT
CSVESLGLAGHTGELFF
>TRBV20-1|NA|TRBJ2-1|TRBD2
TGCAGTGCTAGCGAAAGACTAGCAGATGAGCAGTTCTTC
CSASERLADEQFF
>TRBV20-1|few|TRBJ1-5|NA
TGCAGTGCTAGTGGGGCAGGGCAGCCCCAGCATTTT
CSASGAGQPQHF
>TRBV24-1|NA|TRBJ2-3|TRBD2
TGTGCCACCAGTAGCCTGCGGGAGCATCTAGATACGCAGTATTTT
CATSSLREHLDTQYF
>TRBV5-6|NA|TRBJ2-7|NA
TGTGCCAGCAGCTTGCAGAGGAGATCCTACGAGCAGTACTTC
CASSLQRRSYEQYF
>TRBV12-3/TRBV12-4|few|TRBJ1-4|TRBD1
TGTGCCAGCAGTCCAAAACAGGGGCCGGGTGAAAAACTGTTTTTT
CASSPKQGPGEKLFF
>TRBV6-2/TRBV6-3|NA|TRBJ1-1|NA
TGTGCCAGCAGCCTGACTAATCAAGGACAGACTTTTAACACTGAAGCTTTCTTT
CASSLTNQGQTFNTEAFF
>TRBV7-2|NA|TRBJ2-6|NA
TGTGCCAGCAGCCATACAGGGACTGGGGCCAACGTCCTGACTTTC
CASSHTGTGANVLTF
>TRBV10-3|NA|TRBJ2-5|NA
TGTGCCATCAGCCCTGGGGTGTGGGAGACCCAGTACTTC
CAISPGVWETQYF
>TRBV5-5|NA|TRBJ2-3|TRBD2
TGTGCCAGCAGCTCCCTCATAGCGGGGTTGGCAGATACGCAGTATTTT
CASSSLIAGLADTQYF
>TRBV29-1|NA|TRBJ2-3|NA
TGCAGCTTAAGGGAGGATACGCAGTATTTT
CSLREDTQYF
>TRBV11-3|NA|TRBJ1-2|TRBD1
TGTGCCAGCAGCGAAGGAGGGACCGGGACAGGGGAATACACCTTC
CASSEGGTGTGEYTF
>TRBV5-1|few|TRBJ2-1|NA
TGCGCCAGCAGCTTGGGGTTCGGGAGCTACAATGAGCAGTTCTTC
CASSLGFGSYNEQFF
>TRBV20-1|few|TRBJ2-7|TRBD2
TGCAGTGCTAGAGGACCGGGACTAGCGGTTTACGAGCAGTACTTC
CSARGPGLAVYEQYF
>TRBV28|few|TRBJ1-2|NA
TGTGCCAGCAGTACGCCGGGAGGCAGATCTAACTATGGCTACACCTTC
CASSTPGGRSNYGYTF
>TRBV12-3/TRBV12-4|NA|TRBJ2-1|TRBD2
TGTGCCAGCAGTTTGACGTTTGGGACTAGCGGCGTACTAGCCTACAATGAGCAGTTCTTC
CASSLTFGTSGVLAYNEQFF
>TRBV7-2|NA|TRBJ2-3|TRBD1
TGTGCCAGCACCCCTCCCTGGGACAGGTTGTATTTT
CASTPPWDRLYF
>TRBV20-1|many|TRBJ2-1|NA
TGCAGTGCTAGATATTCGGGAGTAGGGATTGAGCAGTTCTTC
CSARYSGVGIEQFF
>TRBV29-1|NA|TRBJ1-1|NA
TGCAGCGTGCTGGGGCAGGCCGAGAACACTGAAGCTTTCTTT
CSVLGQAENTEAFF
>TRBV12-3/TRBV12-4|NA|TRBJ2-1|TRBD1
TGTGCCAGCAGTTTAGCGGGGACAGGTTTTTACAATGAGCAGTTCTTC
CASSLAGTGFYNEQFF
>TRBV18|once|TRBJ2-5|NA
TGTGCCAGCTCACCAGGGACCAACTTAAAAGAGACCCAGTACTTC
CASSPGTNLKETQYF
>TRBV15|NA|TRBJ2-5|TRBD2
TGTGCCACCAGCAGAGCTGGGAGGGAGAGAGAGACCCAGTACTTC
CATSRAGRERETQYF
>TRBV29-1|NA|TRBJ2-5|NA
TGCAGCGTGGGAGGACAGGCGGAATGGATTGGGAAGACCCAGTACTTC
CSVGGQAEWIGKTQYF
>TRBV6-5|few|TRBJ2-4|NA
TGTGCCAGCAGTTCTCTAGCCAAAAACATTCAGTACTTC
CASSSLAKNIQYF
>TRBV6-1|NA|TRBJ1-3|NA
TGTGCCAGCAAAAACAGGGTTGGAGGAAACACCATATATTTT
CASKNRVGGNTIYF
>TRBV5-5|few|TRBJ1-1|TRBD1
TGTGCCAGCAACTCACAGGGGGCCACTGAAGCTTTCTTT
CASNSQGATEAFF
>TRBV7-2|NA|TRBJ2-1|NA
TGTGCCAGCAGCTTGAAATACAATGAGCAGTTCTTC
CASSLKYNEQFF
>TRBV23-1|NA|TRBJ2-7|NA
TGCGCCAGCAGTCAGGTCGACGGCGACGAGCAGTACTTC
CASSQVDGDEQYF
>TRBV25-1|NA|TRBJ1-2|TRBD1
TGTGCCACCGAATCCGGGACAGGGGGTCGGGGCTATGGCTACACCTTC
CATESGTGGRGYGYTF
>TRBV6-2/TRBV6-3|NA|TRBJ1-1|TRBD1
TGTGCCAGCACAGGACAGGGTATCACTGAAGCTTTCTTT
CASTGQGITEAFF
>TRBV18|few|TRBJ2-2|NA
TGTGCCAGCTCACCAGAAGCGACAGTATCCGGGGAGCTGTTTTTT
CASSPEATVSGELFF
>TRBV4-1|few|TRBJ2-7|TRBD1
TGCGCCAGCAGCCCCGAAGGACAGGGGGCTTACGAGCAGTACTTC
CASSPEGQGAYEQYF
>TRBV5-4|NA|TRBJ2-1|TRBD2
TGTGCCAGCAGCGCTAGCGGGACGTACCACAATGAGCAGTTCTTC
CASSASGTYHNEQFF
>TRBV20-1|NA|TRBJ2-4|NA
TGCAGTGCTAGAGGGGCCGGGGTTACCAAGGGAGCCAAAAACATTCAGTACTTC
CSARGAGVTKGAKNIQYF
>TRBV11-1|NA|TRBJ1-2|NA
TGTGCCAGCAGCTTAGACAGTCCGGCCAGGACAGCTAACTATGGCTACACCTTC
CASSLDSPARTANYGYTF
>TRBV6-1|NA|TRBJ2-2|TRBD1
TGTGCCAGCACGCGACGTTCCTCCGGGACAGCCGACGGGGAGCTGTTTTTT
CASTRRSSGTADGELFF
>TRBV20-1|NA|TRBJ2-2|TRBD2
TGCAGTGCTAAGCGAACTAGCGGGAGTGCCGGGGAGCTGTTTTTT
CSAKRTSGSAGELFF
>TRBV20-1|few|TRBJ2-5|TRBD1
TGCAGTCCACAGGGGCCGTTGGGAGAGACCCAGTACTTC
CSPQGPLGETQYF
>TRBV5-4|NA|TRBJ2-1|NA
TGTGCCAGCAGCTGGATAGGTGTAGACGATTCTGAGCAGTTCTTC
CASSWIGVDDSEQFF
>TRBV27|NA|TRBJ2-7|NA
TGTGCCAGCAGTTTAAGGCGGCAAAGCTCCTACGAGCAGTACTTC
CASSLRRQSSYEQYF
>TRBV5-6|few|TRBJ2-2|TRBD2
TGTGCCAGCAGCTTCCCCATCGCGGGAGGGTTCACCGGGGAGCTGTTTTTT
CASSFPIAGGFTGELFF